A single sample is the source of the 4 T cell receptor beta chains below, sequenced in a study of CD8+ T cells in alopecia areata (dated by TCRdb to about 2018). The method was the immunoSEQ multiplex PCR assay. RNA was extracted from all samples and reverse transcribed into cDNA as template for TCR sequencing. The table was pulled from immuneACCESS by TCRdb, which kept in-frame rearrangements only. Such tables lose some clones; where checked, under half of the loss comes from unresolved V genes, and the rest has no known cause. The sample includes 95,000 to 100,000 clones, with around 60% observed a single time. The top ten constitute 15% to 17% of the sample. The time point label corresponds to: 4 weeks on oral tofacitinib. The treatment or condition label for this specimen denotes: oral pan-JAK inhibitor, 5-10 mg twice daily. The sample consisted of CD8+ T cells sorted from blood, taken at week 4, from a patient treated with tofacitinib. These receptors were collected from a human donor with alopecia areata.

The chain carries TRBV19 and TRBJ2-7, with D tentatively TRBD1 (5 bases). Germline V gives CDR1 LNHDA, CDR2 SQIVND (reference sequence). The CDR3 has 13 residues. V lost 6 bases and J lost 2, with 11 bases in between. CDR3 residues: CASSPAGTYEQYF. The CDR3 DNA reads as TGTGCCAGTAGCCCAGCAGGGACCTACGAGCAGTACTTC.

The J gene is TRBJ1-1, the V gene TRBV4-1; perhaps TRBD1 as D (5 bases). Trimming took 0 bases from V and 3 from J, leaving 11 bases between them. The CDR3 sequence is 15 residues long. The V gene's germline CDR1 is MGHRA and CDR2 YSYEKL. The CDR3 DNA reads as TGCGCCAGCAGCCAAGATCGGGGGAGGGACACTGAAGCTTTCTTT. This translates into CASSQDRGRDTEAFF.

V gene TRBV29-1 combines with J gene TRBJ2-3, with TRBD2 as a possible D gene (5 bases). Trimming pared 4 bases from V and 4 bases from J, leaving 9 bases between. Germline CDR1 is SQVTM and CDR2 is ANQGSEA. The CDR3 is made up of 12 amino acids. CDR3 amino acids: CSVVERADTQYF. CDR3 nucleotides: TGCAGCGTTGTAGAGAGGGCAGATACGCAGTATTTT.

The chain carries TRBV7-2 and TRBJ2-2; D unresolved. V was shortened by 3 bases and J by 2 bases, with 7 bases between the two germline ends. The CDR3 totals 14 residues. From germline, CDR1 is SGHTA and CDR2 FQGNSA. CDR3 sequence: CASSFRYNTGELFF. The CDR3 DNA is TGTGCCAGCAGCTTCCGTTACAACACCGGGGAGCTGTTTTTT.